These T cell receptor beta chains were read from a single sample in a study of PD-1 blockade in classical Hodgkin lymphoma. Sequencing was performed with immunoSEQ multiplex PCR; in TCRdb, only in-frame clones are kept and a portion is missing. The sample holds roughly 7,500 clones, around 80% seen once. The sample consisted of peripheral blood mononuclear cells (PBMCs), taken at baseline. The receptors shown here come from a human donor with classical Hodgkin lymphoma. The CDR3 runs from the conserved cysteine through the conserved F or W. D genes are given only for firm matches. For some rows the clone size is stated as once, few or many, or as a class when expanded; others skip it.

D: -
J: TRBJ2-7
V: TRBV5-1
size: -
DNA: TGCGCCAGCAGCCCCCTTGGGGGGCCCTCCTACGAGCAGTACTTC
CDR3: CASSPLGGPSYEQYF

D: -
J: TRBJ2-3
V: TRBV28
size: few
DNA: TGTGCCAGCAGTTCGGGGGATGCGAGGGGGATCACAGATACGCAGTATTTT
CDR3: CASSSGDARGITDTQYF

D: TRBD2
J: TRBJ2-1
V: TRBV11-2
size: -
DNA: TGTGCCAGCAGCCCAAAGTCCCCTCTAGCGGGAGGGACCTACAATGAGCAGTTCTTC
CDR3: CASSPKSPLAGGTYNEQFF

D: -
J: TRBJ1-5
V: TRBV12-5
size: -
DNA: TGTGCTAGTGGTTTGGACGCCTACGGGCACAATCAGCCCCAGCATTTT
CDR3: CASGLDAYGHNQPQHF

D: -
J: TRBJ2-7
V: TRBV5-1
size: -
DNA: TGCGCCAGCAGCTTGGCCTCTAGCAACTCTTTCTACGAGCAGTACTTC
CDR3: CASSLASSNSFYEQYF

D: -
J: TRBJ2-4
V: TRBV5-1
size: -
DNA: TGCGCCAGCAGCTTGGGCGGCAGATGGGCCAAAAACATTCAGTACTTC
CDR3: CASSLGGRWAKNIQYF

D: -
J: TRBJ1-6
V: TRBV10-1
size: -
DNA: TGCGCCAGCAGTGAGCCGGGGAGGTCAAATTCACCCCTCCACTTT
CDR3: CASSEPGRSNSPLHF

D: TRBD2
J: TRBJ2-2
V: TRBV25-1
size: -
DNA: TGTGCCAGCAGATTAGAGCGGGGAAACACCGGGGAGCTGTTTTTT
CDR3: CASRLERGNTGELFF

D: -
J: TRBJ2-5
V: TRBV30
size: medium-sized
DNA: TGTGCCTGGAGTGGACCCCTGGGGGAGACCCAGTACTTC
CDR3: CAWSGPLGETQYF

D: -
J: TRBJ2-5
V: TRBV28
size: once
DNA: TGTGCCACCGGACCAGGGAAGACCGTCCAAGAGACCCAGTACTTC
CDR3: CATGPGKTVQETQYF

D: -
J: TRBJ2-3
V: TRBV2
size: -
DNA: TGTGCCGGGGGCACCTGGGAGGATACGCAGTATTTT
CDR3: CAGGTWEDTQYF

D: TRBD1
J: TRBJ2-5
V: TRBV7-6
size: -
DNA: TGTGCCAGCAGCTTAGGGGACAGGGGCCAAGAGACCCAGTACTTC
CDR3: CASSLGDRGQETQYF

D: TRBD1
J: TRBJ2-7
V: TRBV7-3
size: -
DNA: TGTGCCAGCAGCCCCAAGACAGGGTTCGAGCAGTACTTC
CDR3: CASSPKTGFEQYF

D: -
J: TRBJ1-5
V: TRBV27
size: -
DNA: TGTGCCAGCAGTCACAGGATTGGCAATCAGCCCCAGCATTTT
CDR3: CASSHRIGNQPQHF

D: -
J: TRBJ1-5
V: TRBV19
size: -
DNA: TGTGCCAGTACCCAGGGACTGAATAGCAATCAGCCCCAGCATTTT
CDR3: CASTQGLNSNQPQHF

D: -
J: TRBJ2-7
V: TRBV6-1
size: -
DNA: TGTGCCAGCTGGGTTTTCTACGAGCAGTACTTC
CDR3: CASWVFYEQYF

D: -
J: TRBJ2-1
V: TRBV11-3
size: -
DNA: TGTGCCAGCAGCCGGGGCAGTCTCTACAATGAGCAGTTCTTC
CDR3: CASSRGSLYNEQFF

D: TRBD1
J: TRBJ2-7
V: TRBV4-3
size: -
DNA: TGCGCCAGCAGCCAAGCATTAACGGGGACAGGGGGATACGAGCAGTACTTC
CDR3: CASSQALTGTGGYEQYF

D: -
J: TRBJ1-3
V: TRBV30
size: -
DNA: TGTGCCTGGAGTGAAGTCTCTGCCGGGACCGAGTTTTCTGGAAACACCATATATTTT
CDR3: CAWSEVSAGTEFSGNTIYF

D: TRBD1
J: TRBJ2-1
V: TRBV4-2
size: -
DNA: TGTGCCAGCAGCCAAGAAAGGACAGGAGACAATGAGCAGTTCTTC
CDR3: CASSQERTGDNEQFF

D: TRBD1
J: TRBJ1-1
V: TRBV19
size: few
DNA: TGTGCCAGTATGAGGGACAGGGGGTACACTGAAGCTTTCTTT
CDR3: CASMRDRGYTEAFF

D: -
J: TRBJ2-2
V: TRBV9
size: -
DNA: TGTGCCAGCAGCCCCCCCTCTAGCGCCTTCAACACCGGGGAGCTGTTTTTT
CDR3: CASSPPSSAFNTGELFF

D: -
J: TRBJ2-7
V: TRBV6-5
size: -
DNA: TGTGCCAGCTCCCGGGACTGGCCCTCCTACGAGCAGTACTTC
CDR3: CASSRDWPSYEQYF

D: -
J: TRBJ1-5
V: TRBV6-5
size: -
DNA: TGTGCCAGCCGAGGACAACTCAATCAGCCCCAGCATTTT
CDR3: CASRGQLNQPQHF

D: -
J: TRBJ2-2
V: TRBV30
size: -
DNA: TGTGCCTGGAGTGAAAACACCGGGGAGCTGTTTTTT
CDR3: CAWSENTGELFF

D: TRBD2
J: TRBJ2-5
V: TRBV9
size: -
DNA: TGTGCCAGCAGCGCTCTCATAGCGGGAGGGCCCGAAGAGACCCAGTACTTC
CDR3: CASSALIAGGPEETQYF

D: -
J: TRBJ1-1
V: TRBV27
size: -
DNA: TGTGCCAGCATGGTAGGGCGCGGGTTGAACACTGAAGCTTTCTTT
CDR3: CASMVGRGLNTEAFF

D: -
J: TRBJ2-1
V: TRBV11-3
size: once
DNA: TGTGCCAGCAGCTTAGATCTGGTGTCCTACAATGAGCAGTTCTTC
CDR3: CASSLDLVSYNEQFF

D: -
J: TRBJ1-5
V: TRBV25-1
size: -
DNA: TGTGCCAGCAGTGAGCCCGGGCCAGGGAAGCCTGTCAATCAGCCCCAGCATTTT
CDR3: CASSEPGPGKPVNQPQHF

D: TRBD1
J: TRBJ2-4
V: TRBV19
size: -
DNA: TGTGCCAGTAGTATTGGGGACAGGGGAAACATTCAGTACTTC
CDR3: CASSIGDRGNIQYF

D: -
J: TRBJ2-5
V: TRBV6-1
size: once
DNA: TGTGCCAGCAGTCAAGGTTTCGGCCTCCAAGAGACCCAGTACTTC
CDR3: CASSQGFGLQETQYF

D: -
J: TRBJ2-3
V: TRBV5-4
size: -
DNA: TGTGCCAGCAGCCTGGGGACTGTAACAGATACGCAGTATTTT
CDR3: CASSLGTVTDTQYF

D: -
J: TRBJ1-4
V: TRBV2
size: -
DNA: TGTGCCAGCAGTGATGGGCAGAGGAGGGGGGGGGAAAAACTGTTTTTT
CDR3: CASSDGQRRGGEKLFF

D: TRBD1
J: TRBJ2-2
V: TRBV5-1
size: -
DNA: TGCGCCAGTAGACAGGGGAACACCGGGGAGCTGTTTTTT
CDR3: CASRQGNTGELFF

D: TRBD2
J: TRBJ2-7
V: TRBV7-3
size: once
DNA: TGTGCCAGCAGCTGGACTAGCCCCGGCGAGCAGTACTTC
CDR3: CASSWTSPGEQYF

D: TRBD2
J: TRBJ2-3
V: TRBV18
size: -
DNA: TGTGCCAGCCTTACCCGGGCGGGGGGCACAGATACGCAGTATTTT
CDR3: CASLTRAGGTDTQYF

D: -
J: TRBJ2-7
V: TRBV18
size: -
DNA: TGTGCCAGCTCACGACCAGGGCCCTACGAGCAGTACTTC
CDR3: CASSRPGPYEQYF

D: -
J: TRBJ1-1
V: TRBV19
size: -
DNA: TGTGCCAGTAGGCTATCCACAGGAATTATAGCTGAAGCTTTCTTT
CDR3: CASRLSTGIIAEAFF

D: -
J: TRBJ2-1
V: TRBV19
size: -
DNA: TGTGCCAGTAGTATAGAACTAGCCTCCTACAATGAGCAGTTCTTC
CDR3: CASSIELASYNEQFF

D: TRBD1
J: TRBJ2-5
V: TRBV7-9
size: -
DNA: TGTGCCAGCAGCACATCGACAGGGCAAGAGACCCAGTACTTC
CDR3: CASSTSTGQETQYF

D: -
J: TRBJ1-2
V: TRBV10-3
size: -
DNA: TGTGCCACCGAAGGACAGACCCTTGGCGGCTACACCTTC
CDR3: CATEGQTLGGYTF